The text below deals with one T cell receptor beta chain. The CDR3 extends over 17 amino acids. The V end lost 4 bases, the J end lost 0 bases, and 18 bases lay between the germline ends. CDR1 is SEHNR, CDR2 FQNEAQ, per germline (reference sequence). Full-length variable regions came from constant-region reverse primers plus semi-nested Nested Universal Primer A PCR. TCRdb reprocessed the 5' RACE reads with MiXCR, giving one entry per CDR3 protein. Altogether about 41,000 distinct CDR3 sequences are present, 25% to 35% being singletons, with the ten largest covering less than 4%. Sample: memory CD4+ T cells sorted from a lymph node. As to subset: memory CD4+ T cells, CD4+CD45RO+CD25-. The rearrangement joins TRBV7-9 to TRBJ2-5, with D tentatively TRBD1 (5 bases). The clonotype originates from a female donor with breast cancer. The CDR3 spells CASSSTDRTHYQETQYF. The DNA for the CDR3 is TGTGCCAGCAGCTCGACAGACCGGACACATTACCAAGAGACCCAGTACTTC.